This T cell receptor beta chain was retrieved from a study of blood T cell repertoires in COVID-19. As for the study in general: Specimens from acute and convalescent COVID-19 originated in the United States, Italy and Spain. PBMCs, B-cell-depleted T cells, or T cells were the source of the cDNA or gDNA that made up the material.

Deletions cut 5 bases from V and 2 bases from J, with 6 bases between. The germline gives CDR1 LNHDA, CDR2 SQIVND (reference sequence). There are 12 residues in the CDR3. Those enrolled in Seattle joined during active infection and were followed longitudinally afterward. Original processing methods: Amplification of reference gene primers provided the estimated nucleated cell counts. The protocol was immunoSEQ multiplex PCR, while the TCRdb copy is restricted to in-frame clones and leaves out a portion. Clonal size and the V and J genes are those of that table, whereas D and trimming came from the DNA. The data hold some 250,000 clones, with roughly nine tenths observed a single time. In its sample, this clone was seen a few times.

This TCR derives from a woman aged 30 to 39 with COVID-19, enrolled during active disease. The chain uses TRBV19 and TRBJ1-1, with unresolved D. The specimen was peripheral blood. In DNA, the CDR3 is TGTGCCAGTAGTCCTCTTAACACTGAAGCTTTCTTT. Translating gives CASSPLNTEAFF. The entire variable domain, with the rest obtained from reference TRBV19 and TRBJ1-1, is as follows: DGGITQSPKYLFRKEGQNVTLSCEQNLNHDAMYWYRQDPGQGLRLIYYSQIVNDFQKGDIAEGYSVSREKKESFPLTVTSAQKNPTAFYLCASSPLNTEAFFGQGTRLTVV.